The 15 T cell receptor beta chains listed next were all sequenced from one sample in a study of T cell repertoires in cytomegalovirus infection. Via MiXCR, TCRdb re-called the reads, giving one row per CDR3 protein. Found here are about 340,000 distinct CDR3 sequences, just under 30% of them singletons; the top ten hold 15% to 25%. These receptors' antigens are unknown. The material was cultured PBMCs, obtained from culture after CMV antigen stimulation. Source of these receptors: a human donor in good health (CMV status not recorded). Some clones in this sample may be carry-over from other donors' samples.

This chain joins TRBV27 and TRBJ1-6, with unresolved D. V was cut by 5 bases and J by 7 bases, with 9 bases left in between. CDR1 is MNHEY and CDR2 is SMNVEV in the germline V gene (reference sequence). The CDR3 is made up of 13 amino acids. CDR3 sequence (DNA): TGTGCCAGCAGTCATCAATTAAATTCACCCCTCCACTTT. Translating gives CASSHQLNSPLHF.

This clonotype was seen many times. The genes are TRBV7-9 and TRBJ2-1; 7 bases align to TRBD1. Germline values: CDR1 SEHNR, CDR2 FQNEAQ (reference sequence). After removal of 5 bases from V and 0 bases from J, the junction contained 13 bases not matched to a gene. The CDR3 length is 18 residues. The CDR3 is CASSVQGFRIRSYNEQFF. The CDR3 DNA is TGTGCCAGCAGCGTACAGGGGTTCCGGATTCGCTCCTACAATGAGCAGTTCTTC.

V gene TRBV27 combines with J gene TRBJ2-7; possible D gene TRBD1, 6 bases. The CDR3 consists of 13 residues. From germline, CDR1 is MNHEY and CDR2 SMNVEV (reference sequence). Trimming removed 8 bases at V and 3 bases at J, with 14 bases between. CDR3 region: CASGFRDNYEQYF. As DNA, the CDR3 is TGTGCCAGCGGCTTCCGGGACAACTACGAGCAGTACTTC.

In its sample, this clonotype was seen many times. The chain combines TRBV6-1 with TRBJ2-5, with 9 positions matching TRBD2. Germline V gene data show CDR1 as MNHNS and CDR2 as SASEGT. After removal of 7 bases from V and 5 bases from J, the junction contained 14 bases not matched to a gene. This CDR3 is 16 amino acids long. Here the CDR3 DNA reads TGTGCCAGCACCTGGACCCGCGGGAGGGCCCAGGAGACCCAGTACTTC. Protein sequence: CASTWTRGRAQETQYF.

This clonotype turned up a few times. DNA of the CDR3: TGTGCCATCACTCCGGGGACAGGGATTGGCGAGCAGTACTTC. Amino acids: CAITPGTGIGEQYF. The chain combines TRBV10-3 with TRBJ2-7; the match to TRBD1 covers 9 bases. Germline CDR1 and CDR2: ENHRY and SYGVKD. There are 14 residues in the CDR3. Unmatched junction bases numbered 10, after V lost 7 bases and J lost 6 bases.

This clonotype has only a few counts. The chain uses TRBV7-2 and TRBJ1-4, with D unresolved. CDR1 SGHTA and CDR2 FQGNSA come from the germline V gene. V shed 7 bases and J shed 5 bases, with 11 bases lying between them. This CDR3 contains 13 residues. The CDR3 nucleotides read TGTGCCAGCACCCTCGGGCGGAATGAAAAACTGTTTTTT. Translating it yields CASTLGRNEKLFF.

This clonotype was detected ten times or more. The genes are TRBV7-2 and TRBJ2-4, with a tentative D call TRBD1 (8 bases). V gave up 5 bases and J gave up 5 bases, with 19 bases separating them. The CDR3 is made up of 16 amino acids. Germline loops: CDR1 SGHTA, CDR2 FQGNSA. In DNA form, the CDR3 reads TGTGCCAGCAGCCCCAACAGGGGGGGGCCCCAAAACATTCAGTACTTC. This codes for CASSPNRGGPQNIQYF.

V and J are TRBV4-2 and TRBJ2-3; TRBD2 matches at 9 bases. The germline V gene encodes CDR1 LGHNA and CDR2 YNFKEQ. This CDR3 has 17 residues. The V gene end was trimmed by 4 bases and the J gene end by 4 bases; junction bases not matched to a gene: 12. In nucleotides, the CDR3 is TGTGCCAGCAGCCGGTCCAGCGGGAGGAGGGGCCCAGATACGCAGTATTTT. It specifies CASSRSSGRRGPDTQYF.

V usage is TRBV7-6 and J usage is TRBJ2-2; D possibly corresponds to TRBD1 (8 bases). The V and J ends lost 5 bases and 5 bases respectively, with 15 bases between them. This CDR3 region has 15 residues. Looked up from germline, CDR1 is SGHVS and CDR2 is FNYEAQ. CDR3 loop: CASSQDRGGTGELFF. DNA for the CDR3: TGTGCCAGCAGCCAAGACAGGGGAGGGACCGGGGAGCTGTTTTTT. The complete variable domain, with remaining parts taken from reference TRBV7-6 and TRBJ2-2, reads GAGVSQSPRYKVTKRGQDVALRCDPISGHVSLYWYRQALGQGPEFLTYFNYEAQQDKSGLPNDRFSAERPEGSISTLTIQRTEQRDSAMYRCASSQDRGGTGELFFGEGSRLTVL.

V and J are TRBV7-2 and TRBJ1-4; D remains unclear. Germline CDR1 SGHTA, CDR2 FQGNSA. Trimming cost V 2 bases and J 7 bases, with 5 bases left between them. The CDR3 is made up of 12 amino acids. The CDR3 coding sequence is TGTGCCAGCAGCTTAATGAGTGAAAAACTGTTTTTT. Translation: CASSLMSEKLFF.

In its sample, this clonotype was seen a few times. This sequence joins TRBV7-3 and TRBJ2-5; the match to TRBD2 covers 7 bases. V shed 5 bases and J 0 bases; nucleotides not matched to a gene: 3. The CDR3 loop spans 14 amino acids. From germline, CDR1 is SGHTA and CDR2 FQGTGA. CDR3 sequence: CASSRAGYQETQYF. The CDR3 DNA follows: TGTGCCAGCAGCCGAGCGGGATACCAAGAGACCCAGTACTTC.

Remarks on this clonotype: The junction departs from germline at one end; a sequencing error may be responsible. The chain's CDR3 is CVVGRYEQYF. DNA of the CDR3: TGCGTAGTGGGGCGCTACGAGCAGTACTTC. The chain recombines TRBV27 with TRBJ2-7; TRBD1 is a possible D gene (5 bases). The CDR3 is 10 residues long. Germline V gene sequence: CDR1 MNHEY, CDR2 SMNVEV (reference sequence).

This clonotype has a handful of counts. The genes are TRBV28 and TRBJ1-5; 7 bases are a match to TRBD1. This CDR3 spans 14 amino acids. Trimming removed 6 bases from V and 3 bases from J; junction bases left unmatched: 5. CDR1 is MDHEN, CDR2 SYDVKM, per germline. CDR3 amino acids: CASRMGQPNQPQHF. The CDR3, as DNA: TGTGCCAGCAGAATGGGACAGCCCAATCAGCCCCAGCATTTT.

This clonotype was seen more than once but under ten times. The CDR3 nucleotides are TGTGCCAGCAGCTTGGGACAGGGACGGTTAGAGCCCCAGCATTTT. It encodes CASSLGQGRLEPQHF. The rearrangement uses TRBV7-9 and TRBJ1-5, with TRBD1 matching 9 bases. CDR1 SEHNR and CDR2 FQNEAQ come from the germline V gene (reference sequence). Trimming removed 3 bases from V and 8 bases from J; junction bases left unmatched: 8. There are 15 residues in the CDR3.

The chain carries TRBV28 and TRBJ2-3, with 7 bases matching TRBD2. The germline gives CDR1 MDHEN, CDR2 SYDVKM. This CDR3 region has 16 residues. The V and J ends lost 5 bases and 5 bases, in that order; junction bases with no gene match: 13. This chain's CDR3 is CASSPADEGGQDTQYF. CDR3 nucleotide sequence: TGTGCCAGCAGTCCCGCCGACGAGGGAGGGCAAGATACGCAGTATTTT. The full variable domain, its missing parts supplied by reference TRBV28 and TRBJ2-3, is DVKVTQSSRYLVKRTGEKVFLECVQDMDHENMFWYRQDPGLGLRLIYFSYDVKMKEKGDIPEGYSVSREKKERFSLILESASTNQTSMYLCASSPADEGGQDTQYFGPGTRLTVL.